This T cell receptor (beta chain) originates from a study of OX40 agonist ivuxolimab in advanced cancers. Clones were read by immunoSEQ multiplex PCR, and TCRdb kept only the in-frame ones, dropping some. The sample has 40,000 to 45,000 clones, just under 90% seen once; the top ten hold 6%. At cycle 4 day 1, cycle 7 day 1, and baseline, blood was sampled. Germline V gene sequence: CDR1 LNHDA, CDR2 SQIVND (reference sequence). The V and J ends lost 3 bases and 2 bases respectively, with 8 bases between them. This CDR3 has 14 residues. This clone was picked up a small number of times. This chain joins TRBV19 and TRBJ1-5, with D perhaps matching TRBD1 (6 bases). Specimen: CD4+ or CD8+ T cells sorted from blood, collected in a trial of the OX40 agonist ivuxolimab. The sequence came from an adult with an advanced solid tumor such as melanoma, head and neck, liver or kidney cancer. CDR3 bases: TGTGCCAGTAGTATGGCAGGGGGCAATCAGCCCCAGCATTTT. This gives the protein CASSMAGGNQPQHF.